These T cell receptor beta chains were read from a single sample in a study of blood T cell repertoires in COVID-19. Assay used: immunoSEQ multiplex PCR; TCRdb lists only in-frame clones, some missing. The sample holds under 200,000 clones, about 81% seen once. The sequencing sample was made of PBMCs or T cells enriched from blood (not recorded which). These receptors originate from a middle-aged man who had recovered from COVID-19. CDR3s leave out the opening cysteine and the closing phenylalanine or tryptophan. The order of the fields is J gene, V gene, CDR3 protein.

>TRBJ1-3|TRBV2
ASSERAAGNTIY
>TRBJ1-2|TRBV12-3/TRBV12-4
ASSSDYGYT
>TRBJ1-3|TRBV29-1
SVVPAGFGNTIY
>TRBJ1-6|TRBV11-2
ASSPRGGNSPLH
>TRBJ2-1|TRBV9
ASSVDLAGGFYNEQF
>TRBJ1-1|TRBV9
ASSVEGRGNTEAF
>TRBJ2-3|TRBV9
ASSALGAGDTQY
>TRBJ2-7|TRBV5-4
ASSLAAGWEQY
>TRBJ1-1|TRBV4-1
ASSQARGGGAF
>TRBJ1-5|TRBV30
AWSGTGLSNQPQH
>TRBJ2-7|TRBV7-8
ASSQQGARTYEQY
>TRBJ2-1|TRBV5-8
ASSPPVSGGNNEQF
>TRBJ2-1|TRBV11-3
ASSRGGSVDEQF
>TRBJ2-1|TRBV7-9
ASSLRSGGIYNEQF
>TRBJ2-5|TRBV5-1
ASSLGGNREETQY
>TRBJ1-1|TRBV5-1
ASSLSGVSTEAF
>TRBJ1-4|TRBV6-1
ASSESPNEKLF
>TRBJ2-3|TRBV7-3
ASSPVGSGVRDTQY
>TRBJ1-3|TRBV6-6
ASSDSGQSGNTIY
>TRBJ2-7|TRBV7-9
ASSMGQGAYEQY
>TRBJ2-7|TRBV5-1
ASSSAGTGPYEQY
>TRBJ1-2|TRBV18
ASSLQGRNYGYT
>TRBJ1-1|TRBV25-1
ASTSMNTEAF
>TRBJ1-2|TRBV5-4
ASSQDTANYGYT
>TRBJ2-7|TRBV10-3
AIAGDGQGTYEQY
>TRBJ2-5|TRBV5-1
ASSPRQGAPQETQY
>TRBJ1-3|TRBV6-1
ASSTSGQGNTIY
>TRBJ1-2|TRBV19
ASNLQGGSNYGYT